This T cell receptor (beta chain) originates from a study of T cells after yellow fever vaccination. Across the study: SMART-Seq v4 Ultra Low Input prepared libraries from low-cell fractions.

A process of 5'RACE template switching, which added a universal primer site and UMIs, was used to make TCR cDNA. TCRdb re-called the 5' RACE reads through MiXCR, storing one row per CDR3 protein. The sample contains approximately 550,000 distinct CDR3 sequences, roughly 14% of which appear only once. The V gene's germline CDR1 is SGHNT and CDR2 YYREEE (reference sequence). Trimming removed 4 bases from V and 3 bases from J, with 10 bases in between. The CDR3 has 13 amino acids. The origin of this receptor is a man younger than 45 who received the YFV17D yellow fever vaccine. The chain combines TRBV5-4 with TRBJ1-1, with D perhaps matching TRBD1 (5 bases). Specimen: PBMCs, collected on the day of the yellow fever booster vaccination. The CDR3 sequence: CASSPGHYTEAFF. CDR3 DNA sequence: TGTGCCAGCAGCCCAGGACACTACACTGAAGCTTTCTTT.